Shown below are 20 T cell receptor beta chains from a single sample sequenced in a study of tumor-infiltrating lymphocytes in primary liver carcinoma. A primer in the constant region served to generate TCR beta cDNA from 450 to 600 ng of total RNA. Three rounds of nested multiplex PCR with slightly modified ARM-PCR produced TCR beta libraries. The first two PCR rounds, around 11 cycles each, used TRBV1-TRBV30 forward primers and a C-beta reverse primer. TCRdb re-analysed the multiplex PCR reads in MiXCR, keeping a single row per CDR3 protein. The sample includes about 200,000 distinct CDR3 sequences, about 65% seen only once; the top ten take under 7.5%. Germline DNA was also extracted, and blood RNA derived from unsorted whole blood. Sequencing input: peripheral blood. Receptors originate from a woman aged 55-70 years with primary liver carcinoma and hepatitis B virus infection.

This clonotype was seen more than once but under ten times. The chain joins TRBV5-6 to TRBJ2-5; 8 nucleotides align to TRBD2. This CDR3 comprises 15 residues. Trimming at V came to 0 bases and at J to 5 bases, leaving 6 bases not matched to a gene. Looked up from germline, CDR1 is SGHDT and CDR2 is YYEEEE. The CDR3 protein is CASSLGGLAGETQYF. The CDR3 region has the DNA TGTGCCAGCAGCTTGGGAGGACTAGCTGGGGAGACCCAGTACTTC.

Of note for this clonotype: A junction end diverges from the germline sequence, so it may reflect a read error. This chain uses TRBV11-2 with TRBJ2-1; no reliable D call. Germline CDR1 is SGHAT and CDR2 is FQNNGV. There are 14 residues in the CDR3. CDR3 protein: CTSILSRATNEQFF. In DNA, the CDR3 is TGTACCAGCATCTTATCCCGGGCCACCAATGAGCAGTTCTTC.

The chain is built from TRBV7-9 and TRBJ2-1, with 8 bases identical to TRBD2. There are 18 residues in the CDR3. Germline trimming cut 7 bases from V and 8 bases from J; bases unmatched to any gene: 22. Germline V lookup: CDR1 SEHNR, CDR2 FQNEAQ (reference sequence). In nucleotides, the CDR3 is TGTGCCAGCACCCCAAATCTCAGCGGGAGTGGGACTTGGGATGAGCAGTTCTTC. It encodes CASTPNLSGSGTWDEQFF.

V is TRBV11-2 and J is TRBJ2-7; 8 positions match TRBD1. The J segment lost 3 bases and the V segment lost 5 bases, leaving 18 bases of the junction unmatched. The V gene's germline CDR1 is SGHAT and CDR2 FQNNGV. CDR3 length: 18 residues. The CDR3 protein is CASSPVRRQCTGGYEQYF. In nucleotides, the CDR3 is TGTGCCAGCAGCCCCGTTCGGAGGCAGTGTACAGGGGGCTACGAGCAGTACTTC.

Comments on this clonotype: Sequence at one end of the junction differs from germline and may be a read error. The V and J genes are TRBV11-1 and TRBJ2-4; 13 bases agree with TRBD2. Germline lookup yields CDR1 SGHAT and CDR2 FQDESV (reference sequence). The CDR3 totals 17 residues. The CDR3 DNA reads TGCGCCAGCAGGTTTCCCGGGACTAGCGGGACCAAAAACATTCAGTACTTC. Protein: CASRFPGTSGTKNIQYF.

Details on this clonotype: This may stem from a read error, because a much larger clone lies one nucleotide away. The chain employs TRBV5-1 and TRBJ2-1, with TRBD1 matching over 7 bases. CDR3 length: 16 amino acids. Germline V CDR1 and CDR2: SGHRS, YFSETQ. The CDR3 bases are TGCGCCAGCAGCGGGACAGAACAGGGGCGCCTCAATGGGCAGTTCTTC. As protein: CASSGTEQGRLNGQFF.

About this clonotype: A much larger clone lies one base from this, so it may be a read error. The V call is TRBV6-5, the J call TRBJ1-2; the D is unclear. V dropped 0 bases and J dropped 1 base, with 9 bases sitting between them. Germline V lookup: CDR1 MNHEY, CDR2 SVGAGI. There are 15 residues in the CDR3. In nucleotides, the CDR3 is TGTGCCAGCAGTTACTCGCCCCGGGGTAACTATGGCTACACCTTC. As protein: CASSYSPRGNYGYTF.

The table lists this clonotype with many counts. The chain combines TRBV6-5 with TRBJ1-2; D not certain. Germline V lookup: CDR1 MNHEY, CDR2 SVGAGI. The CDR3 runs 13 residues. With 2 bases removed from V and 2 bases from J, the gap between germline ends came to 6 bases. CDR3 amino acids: CASSYDVNYGYTF. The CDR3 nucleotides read TGTGCCAGCAGTTACGACGTAAACTATGGCTACACCTTC.

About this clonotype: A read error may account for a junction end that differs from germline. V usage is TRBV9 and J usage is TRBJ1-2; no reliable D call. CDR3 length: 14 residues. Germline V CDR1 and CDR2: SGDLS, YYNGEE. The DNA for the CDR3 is TGTGCCAGCAGCGCCCTGGGCAGTTCGTATGGCTGCACCTTC. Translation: CASSALGSSYGCTF.

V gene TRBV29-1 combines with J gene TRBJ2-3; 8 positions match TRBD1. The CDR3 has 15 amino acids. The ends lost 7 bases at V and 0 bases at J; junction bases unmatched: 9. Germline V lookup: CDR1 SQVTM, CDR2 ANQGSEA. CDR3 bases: TGCAGCGCCCAGGGGGCACTGAAGAGCACAGATACGCAGTATTTT. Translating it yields CSAQGALKSTDTQYF.

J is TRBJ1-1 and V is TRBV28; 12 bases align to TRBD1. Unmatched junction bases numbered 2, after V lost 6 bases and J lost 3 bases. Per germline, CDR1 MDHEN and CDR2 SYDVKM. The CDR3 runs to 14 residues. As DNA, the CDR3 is TGTGCCAGCAGACGGGACAGGGGGCACACTGAAGCTTTCTTT. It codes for CASRRDRGHTEAFF.

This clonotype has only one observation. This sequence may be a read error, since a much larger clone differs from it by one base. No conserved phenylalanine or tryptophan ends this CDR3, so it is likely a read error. The CDR3 sequence: CASSETRGRSTGELFL. CDR3 sequence (DNA): TGTGCCAGCAGTGAAACGAGGGGGCGAAGCACCGGGGAGCTGTTTCTT. This chain uses TRBV6-1 with TRBJ2-2; 7 bases map to TRBD1. Germline CDR1 and CDR2: MNHNS and SASEGT. The trim removed 2 bases at V and 4 bases at J, leaving 7 bases unmatched. The CDR3 spans 16 residues.

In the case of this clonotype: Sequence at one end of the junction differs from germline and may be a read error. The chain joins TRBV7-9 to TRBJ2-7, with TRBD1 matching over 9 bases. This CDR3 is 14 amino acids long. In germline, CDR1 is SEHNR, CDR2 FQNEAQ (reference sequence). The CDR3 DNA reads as TGTGCCAGCAGCTTTGAACAGGGGGCCTACAAGCAGTACTTC. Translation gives CASSFEQGAYKQYF.

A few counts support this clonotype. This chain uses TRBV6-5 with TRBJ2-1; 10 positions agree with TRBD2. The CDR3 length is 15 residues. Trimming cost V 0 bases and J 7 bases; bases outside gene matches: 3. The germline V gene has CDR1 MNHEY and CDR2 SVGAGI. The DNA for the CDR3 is TGTGCCAGCAGTTACTCGGCTAGCGGGAGTAATGAGCAGTTCTTC. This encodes CASSYSASGSNEQFF.

The CDR3 DNA follows: TGTGCCAGCAGCTCCCTTAGACAGGGGGATGACAATGAGCAGTTCTTC. Translation gives CASSSLRQGDDNEQFF. This chain connects TRBV7-9 to TRBJ2-1; TRBD1 agrees at 9 bases. Germline lookup yields CDR1 SEHNR and CDR2 FQNEAQ (reference sequence). The CDR3 has 16 amino acids. The V and J ends lost 4 bases and 5 bases, in that order; junction bases with no gene match: 9. Together with reference TRBV7-9 and TRBJ2-1, the CDR3 gives the full variable domain: DTGVSQNPRHKITKRGQNVTFRCDPISEHNRLYWYRQTLGQGPEFLTYFQNEAQLEKSRLLSDRFSAERPKGSFSTLEIQRTEQGDSAMYLCASSSLRQGDDNEQFFGPGTRLTVL.

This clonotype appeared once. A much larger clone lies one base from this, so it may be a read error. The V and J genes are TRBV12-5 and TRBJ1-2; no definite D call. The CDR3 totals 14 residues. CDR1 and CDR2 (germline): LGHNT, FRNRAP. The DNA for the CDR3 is TGTGCCAGCAGTTTAACGGTGGCCCGAAATGGCTTCACCTTC. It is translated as CASSLTVARNGFTF.

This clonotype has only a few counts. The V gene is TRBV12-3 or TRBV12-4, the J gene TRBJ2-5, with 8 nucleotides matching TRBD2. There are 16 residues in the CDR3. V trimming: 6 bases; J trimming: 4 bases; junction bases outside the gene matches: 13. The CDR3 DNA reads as TGTGCCAGCAGCCCCTTAGGAGCGGGAGTCGTAGAGACCCAGTACTTC. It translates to CASSPLGAGVVETQYF.

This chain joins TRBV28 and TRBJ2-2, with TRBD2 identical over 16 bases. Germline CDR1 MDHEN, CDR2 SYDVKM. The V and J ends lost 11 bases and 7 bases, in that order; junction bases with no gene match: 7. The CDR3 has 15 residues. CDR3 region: CAGGLAGGSVGELFF. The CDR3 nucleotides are TGTGCCGGGGGACTAGCGGGAGGGTCGGTCGGGGAGCTGTTTTTT.

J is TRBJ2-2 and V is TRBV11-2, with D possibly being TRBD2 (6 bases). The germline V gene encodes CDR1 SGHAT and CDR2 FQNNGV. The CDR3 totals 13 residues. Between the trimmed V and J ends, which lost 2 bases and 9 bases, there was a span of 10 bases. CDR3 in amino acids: CASSLQRARELFF. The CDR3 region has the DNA TGTGCCAGCAGCTTACAGCGGGCCAGGGAGCTGTTTTTT.

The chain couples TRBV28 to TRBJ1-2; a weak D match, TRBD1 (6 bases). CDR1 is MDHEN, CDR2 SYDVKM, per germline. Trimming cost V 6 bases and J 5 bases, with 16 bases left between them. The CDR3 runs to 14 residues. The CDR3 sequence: CASSPRGGWYGYTF. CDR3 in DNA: TGTGCCAGCAGCCCTCGGGGGGGCTGGTATGGCTACACCTTC.